Listed here are 24 T cell receptor beta chains from one sample, sequenced in a study of blood T cell repertoires in COVID-19. Repertoires were generated with immunoSEQ multiplex PCR, while TCRdb's copy carries only in-frame clones and drops some. The data show about 47,000 clones, over 80% seen once. The specimen was peripheral blood. The receptor set was obtained from a human donor with active COVID-19. The donor label of this sample is uncertain.

V is TRBV5-1 and J is TRBJ2-3; 10 bases align to TRBD2. CDR1 is SGHRS and CDR2 is YFSETQ in the germline V gene. The CDR3 totals 16 residues. V trimming: 4 bases; J trimming: 5 bases; junction bases outside the gene matches: 10. CDR3 protein: CASSPGTSASQDTQYF. In DNA form, the CDR3 reads TGCGCCAGCAGCCCCGGGACTAGCGCCTCGCAAGATACGCAGTATTTT.

This clone was seen only once. The rearrangement uses TRBV29-1 and TRBJ1-4; D gene ambiguous. Between the trimmed V and J ends, which lost 4 bases and 6 bases, there was a span of 15 bases. The CDR3 extends over 14 amino acids. Germline V gene data show CDR1 as SQVTM and CDR2 as ANQGSEA. The CDR3 DNA is TGCAGCGTTGGTATTCCCGGGAATGATGAAAAACTGTTTTTT. Its protein product is CSVGIPGNDEKLFF.

This clone was recorded a few times. The rearrangement joins TRBV20-1 to TRBJ1-2; no firm D call. V was shortened by 8 bases and J by 3 bases, with 10 bases between the two germline ends. There are 11 residues in the CDR3. Germline values: CDR1 DFQATT, CDR2 SNEGSKA (reference sequence). The CDR3 sequence is CSSRLHYGYTF. The CDR3 coding sequence is TGCAGTTCTCGACTGCACTATGGCTACACCTTC.

This clone was observed a handful of times. This rearrangement joins TRBV5-4 to TRBJ1-6, with 7 positions matching TRBD1. With 4 bases clipped from V and 0 bases from J, the junction kept 4 bases outside the gene matches. The CDR3 spans 16 residues. The V gene's germline CDR1 is SGHNT and CDR2 YYREEE (reference sequence). The CDR3 loop is CASSLDRHSYNSPLHF. CDR3 nucleotides: TGTGCCAGCAGCCTGGACAGGCACTCCTATAATTCACCCCTCCACTTT.

The rearrangement joins TRBV5-1 to TRBJ1-6; 9 positions match TRBD1. Per germline, CDR1 SGHRS and CDR2 YFSETQ. Losses at the gene ends were 4 bases for V and 5 bases for J; bases not matched to a gene: 13. CDR3 length: 18 amino acids. In DNA, the CDR3 is TGCGCCAGCAGCCTCACCTCCGGGACAGGGAATAATAATTCACCCCTCCACTTT. As protein: CASSLTSGTGNNNSPLHF.

This clone was seen a few times. The rearrangement links TRBV2 to TRBJ1-5; D may be TRBD1 (6 bases). Trimming shortened V by 2 bases and J by 4 bases, and 9 bases separated the two germline ends. Germline V lookup: CDR1 SNHLY, CDR2 FYNNEI. The CDR3 extends over 14 amino acids. The CDR3 here is CASSEFQGNQPQHF. For the CDR3, the DNA is TGTGCCAGCAGTGAATTTCAGGGGAATCAGCCCCAGCATTTT.

Written as DNA, the CDR3 is TGCGCCAGCAGCTCCGGGACAGGCCCCCTGGGCTCTGGGGCCAACGTCCTGACTTTC. Translation gives CASSSGTGPLGSGANVLTF. The chain couples TRBV5-1 to TRBJ2-6; 8 nucleotides agree with TRBD1. There are 19 residues in the CDR3. The V gene's germline CDR1 is SGHRS and CDR2 YFSETQ. The V segment lost 3 bases and the J segment 0 bases; nucleotides outside the gene matches: 11. Full variable domain (outside the CDR3, taken from reference TRBV5-1 and TRBJ2-6): KAGVTQTPRYLIKTRGQQVTLSCSPISGHRSVSWYQQTPGQGLQFLFEYFSETQRNKGNFPGRFSGRQFSNSRSEMNVSTLELGDSALYLCASSSGTGPLGSGANVLTFGAGSRLTVL.

This chain links TRBV5-1 with TRBJ2-3, with 7 bases lining up with TRBD1. This CDR3 is built from 14 residues. Losses at the gene ends were 7 bases for V and 3 bases for J; bases not matched to a gene: 8. CDR1 and CDR2 (germline): SGHRS, YFSETQ. Written as DNA, the CDR3 is TGCGCCAGCTGTCAGGGACAGCTAACAGATACGCAGTATTTT. As protein: CASCQGQLTDTQYF.

The chain is built from TRBV3-1 (or the pseudogene TRBV3-2) and TRBJ2-7; 9 bases match TRBD2. CDR1 is LGHDT, CDR2 YNNKEL, per germline (reference sequence). CDR3 length equals 19 residues. After removal of 0 bases from V and 0 bases from J, the junction contained 12 bases not matched to a gene. CDR3 in amino acids: CASSQDRYSGGASSYEQYF. The CDR3 DNA is TGTGCCAGCAGCCAAGATCGGTATAGCGGGGGTGCTAGCTCCTACGAGCAGTACTTC.

The chain couples TRBV4-2 to TRBJ2-7; TRBD2 aligns across 7 bases. Germline CDR1 reads LGHNA; CDR2 reads YNFKEQ. The CDR3 spans 17 residues. With V trimmed by 0 bases and J by 3 bases, 11 bases remained unmatched. The CDR3: CASSQDRELADLYEQYF. The DNA for the CDR3 is TGTGCCAGCAGCCAAGATAGGGAGCTAGCGGACCTCTACGAGCAGTACTTC.

The chain employs TRBV4-1 and TRBJ1-1; maybe TRBD1 (5 bases). With 1 base removed from V and 8 bases from J, the gap between germline ends came to 20 bases. Germline V gives CDR1 MGHRA, CDR2 YSYEKL. This CDR3 comprises 16 residues. In DNA form, the CDR3 reads TGCGCCAGCAGCCAAGGGGGGGGATATACGACAGTAGAAGCTTTCTTT. It translates to CASSQGGGYTTVEAFF.

V gene TRBV28 combines with J gene TRBJ2-3, with D perhaps TRBD2 (5 bases). CDR3 length: 16 amino acids. Trimming took off 4 bases at V and 2 bases at J, with 16 bases between the two ends. Germline-derived CDR1 and CDR2 are MDHEN and SYDVKM. The CDR3 reads CASSYPTGNITDTQYF. The CDR3 DNA sequence: TGTGCCAGCAGTTACCCTACCGGGAACATCACAGATACGCAGTATTTT.

This clone appeared once. Other DNA sequences within the sample encode an identical CDR3. The chain uses TRBV6-5 and TRBJ1-4, with 10 bases that match TRBD1. This CDR3 spans 15 amino acids. From germline, CDR1 is MNHEY and CDR2 SVGAGI. The junction had 3 bases not matched to a gene; V was cut back by 0 bases and J by 8 bases. The CDR3 sequence: CASSYSGTGDEKLFF. DNA for the CDR3: TGTGCCAGCAGTTACTCTGGGACAGGGGACGAAAAACTGTTTTTT.

The chain uses TRBV19 and TRBJ2-5, with D maybe TRBD2 (5 bases). The V gene lost 1 base and the J gene lost 4 bases, with 13 bases spanning the gap. The germline gives CDR1 LNHDA, CDR2 SQIVND (reference sequence). This CDR3 is 15 amino acids long. CDR3 sequence reads: CASSIAGGRGETQYF. In DNA, the CDR3 is TGTGCCAGTAGTATAGCAGGCGGACGGGGAGAGACCCAGTACTTC.

In regard to this clone: Other DNA sequences in the sample encode the same CDR3. The chain uses TRBV28 and TRBJ2-3, with 9 bases matching TRBD2. The CDR3 has 14 residues. J gave up 3 bases and V 3 bases, and 1 base lay outside the gene matches. Germline V lookup: CDR1 MDHEN, CDR2 SYDVKM. The DNA for the CDR3 is TGTGCCAGCAGTTTTCTAGCGGGAACAGATACGCAGTATTTT. Amino acids: CASSFLAGTDTQYF.

DNA of the CDR3: TGCGCCAGCAGCTTTTCGGGGAACACTGAAGCTTTCTTT. Translation: CASSFSGNTEAFF. This chain joins TRBV5-1 and TRBJ1-1; no firm D call. This CDR3 is built from 13 residues. Between the trimmed V and J ends, which lost 2 bases and 1 base, there was a span of 6 bases. Germline V lookup: CDR1 SGHRS, CDR2 YFSETQ.

DNA of the CDR3: TGTGCCAGCATGAGCGTCGGGGTAGGGCTTTGGAATGAGCAGTTCTTC. Its protein product is CASMSVGVGLWNEQFF. V is TRBV19 and J is TRBJ2-1, with D possibly being TRBD2 (5 bases). CDR1 is LNHDA, CDR2 SQIVND, per germline (reference sequence). The CDR3 totals 16 residues. The ends were cut back, 9 bases at V and 7 bases at J, with 25 bases in the middle.

This clone was observed a single time. The chain employs TRBV18 and TRBJ2-1; TRBD2 might be the D (6 bases). The CDR3 has 14 amino acids. Trimming removed 5 bases at V and 2 bases at J, with 10 bases between. Germline V lookup: CDR1 KGHSH, CDR2 LQKENI. CDR3 sequence (DNA): TGTGCCAGCTCAGCACTAGCCGCCTACAATGAGCAGTTCTTC. Protein product: CASSALAAYNEQFF.

CDR3 sequence (DNA): TGTGCCAGTAACATCGCCTCGGGACAAATCACAGATACGCAGTATTTT. This sequence encodes CASNIASGQITDTQYF. The chain combines TRBV19 with TRBJ2-3; tentatively, D is TRBD1 (6 bases). The CDR3 spans 16 residues. Germline CDR1 is LNHDA and CDR2 is SQIVND (reference sequence). The ends were cut back, 7 bases at V and 2 bases at J, with 19 bases in the middle.

This chain links TRBV7-8 with TRBJ1-1; a possible D gene is TRBD1 (5 bases). CDR3 length: 13 amino acids. Germline V gene lookup returns CDR1 SGHVS and CDR2 FQNEAQ. Trimming removed 1 base from V and 7 bases from J, with 10 bases in between. The CDR3 is CASSLGQGGEAFF. Written as DNA, the CDR3 is TGTGCCAGCAGCTTAGGCCAGGGCGGTGAAGCTTTCTTT.

This chain connects TRBV5-4 to TRBJ2-7; maybe TRBD2 (5 bases). Germline V gives CDR1 SGHNT, CDR2 YYREEE (reference sequence). The CDR3 is 13 amino acids. With 4 bases removed from V and 4 bases from J, the gap between germline ends came to 12 bases. For the CDR3, the DNA is TGTGCCAGCAGCGCACCGCCGGGATACGAGCAGTACTTC. It encodes CASSAPPGYEQYF.

This chain connects TRBV5-1 to TRBJ2-1; D might be TRBD1 (5 bases). Germline loops: CDR1 SGHRS, CDR2 YFSETQ. The CDR3 spans 15 residues. V lost 0 bases, J lost 4 bases, and 11 bases lay in between. The CDR3 sequence: CASSLEGRQYNEQFF. As DNA, the CDR3 is TGCGCCAGCAGCTTGGAGGGGCGGCAGTACAATGAGCAGTTCTTC.

A single count supports this clone. The chain couples TRBV28 to TRBJ1-1; 8 nucleotides align to TRBD1. CDR3 length: 13 amino acids. The V segment lost 5 bases and the J segment 3 bases; nucleotides outside the gene matches: 2. Germline CDR1 reads MDHEN; CDR2 reads SYDVKM. CDR3 protein: CASSPRGHTEAFF. The CDR3 coding sequence is TGTGCCAGCAGTCCCAGGGGGCACACTGAAGCTTTCTTT.

The J gene is TRBJ2-3, the V gene TRBV5-6; D is possibly TRBD2 (6 bases). V lost 0 bases and J lost 2, with 16 bases in between. Germline CDR1 SGHDT, CDR2 YYEEEE. This CDR3 is 17 amino acids long. CDR3 amino acids: CASSLGVGGAITDTQYF. CDR3 in DNA: TGTGCCAGCAGCTTGGGGGTGGGCGGGGCGATCACAGATACGCAGTATTTT.